The 6 T cell receptor beta chains in this list originate from one sample, sequenced in a study of neoadjuvant nivolumab and ipilimumab in lung cancer. The table came from immunoSEQ multiplex PCR; TCRdb's copy has only in-frame clones and leaves some out. The top ten hold around 8.6% of the sample, which has some 20,000 clones, around 79% seen once. This material consisted of tumor tissue, taken after neoadjuvant nivolumab, alone or with ipilimumab, at or shortly before surgery. The receptors shown here come from an adult with non-small cell lung cancer.

This chain uses TRBV5-1 with TRBJ2-7, with 10 positions matching TRBD1. The CDR3 is 14 residues long. The germline V gene encodes CDR1 SGHRS and CDR2 YFSETQ. The junction had 6 bases not matched to a gene; V was cut back by 3 bases and J by 6 bases. The CDR3 DNA sequence: TGCGCCAGCAGCTCCCTCTGGGACAGGGGCGAGCAGTACTTC. Translated, it gives CASSSLWDRGEQYF. Looking up the rest from reference TRBV5-1 and TRBJ2-7 gives the full variable domain: KAGVTQTPRYLIKTRGQQVTLSCSPISGHRSVSWYQQTPGQGLQFLFEYFSETQRNKGNFPGRFSGRQFSNSRSEMNVSTLELGDSALYLCASSSLWDRGEQYFGPGTRLTVT.

This chain links TRBV27 with TRBJ2-2, with TRBD2 matching 9 bases. The length of the CDR3 is 17 residues. The ends lost 2 bases at V and 3 bases at J; junction bases unmatched: 7. Germline V lookup: CDR1 MNHEY, CDR2 SMNVEV (reference sequence). The CDR3 reads CASSLSFAGGYTGELFF. For the CDR3, the DNA is TGTGCCAGCAGTTTAAGCTTCGCGGGGGGGTACACCGGGGAGCTGTTTTTT.

The J gene is TRBJ1-2, the V gene TRBV5-1; TRBD1 matches 7 bases. Germline assignment: CDR1 SGHRS and CDR2 YFSETQ. The ends lost 7 bases at V and 6 bases at J; junction bases unmatched: 18. This CDR3 has 16 amino acids. The CDR3 spells CASGQGGQKIKDGYTF. The CDR3 coding sequence is TGCGCCAGCGGCCAGGGGGGACAGAAAATTAAAGATGGCTACACCTTC.

The chain carries TRBV18 and TRBJ2-1; 11 bases align to TRBD1. The CDR3 runs to 15 residues. V was pared by 3 bases and J by 7 bases, with 5 bases of the junction left unmatched. Per the germline V gene, CDR1 is KGHSH and CDR2 is LQKENI. The CDR3 sequence: CASSPGTGGENEQFF. CDR3 DNA sequence: TGTGCCAGCTCACCTGGGACAGGGGGGGAAAATGAGCAGTTCTTC.

The J gene is TRBJ2-1, the V gene TRBV5-4, with 7 bases fitting TRBD2. The CDR3 covers 16 residues. With V trimmed by 4 bases and J by 0 bases, 7 bases remained unmatched. From germline, CDR1 is SGHNT and CDR2 YYREEE (reference sequence). DNA of the CDR3: TGTGCCAGCAGCGTCGAGCGGGGTCACTCCTACAATGAGCAGTTCTTC. Translation gives CASSVERGHSYNEQFF.

The chain joins TRBV7-2 to TRBJ1-2; no clear D gene. The CDR3 runs 12 residues. V gave up 1 base and J gave up 7 bases, with 7 bases separating them. Germline-derived CDR1 and CDR2 are SGHTA and FQGNSA. The CDR3: CASSLGEFGYTF. CDR3 in DNA: TGTGCCAGCAGCTTAGGGGAATTTGGCTACACCTTC.